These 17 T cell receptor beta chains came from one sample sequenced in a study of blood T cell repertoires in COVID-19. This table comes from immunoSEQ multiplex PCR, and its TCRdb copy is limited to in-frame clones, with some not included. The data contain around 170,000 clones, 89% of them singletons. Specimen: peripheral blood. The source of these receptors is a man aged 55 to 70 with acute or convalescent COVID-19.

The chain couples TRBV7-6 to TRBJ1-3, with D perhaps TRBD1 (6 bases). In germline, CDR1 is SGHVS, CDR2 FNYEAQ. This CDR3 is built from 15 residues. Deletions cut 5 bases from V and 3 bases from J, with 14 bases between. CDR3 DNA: TGTGCCAGCAGCCTACAGGGAACTGGTGGAAACACCATATATTTT. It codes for CASSLQGTGGNTIYF.

The CDR3 region has the DNA TGTGCCAGCAGTTCCCTTGCGGGGGAGTTCTTC. As protein: CASSSLAGEFF. This chain joins TRBV6-2 or TRBV6-3 and TRBJ2-1; 7 nucleotides agree with TRBD2. CDR1 and CDR2 from the germline V gene are MNHEY and SVGEGT. V shed 4 bases and J 14 bases; nucleotides not matched to a gene: 5. The CDR3 totals 11 residues.

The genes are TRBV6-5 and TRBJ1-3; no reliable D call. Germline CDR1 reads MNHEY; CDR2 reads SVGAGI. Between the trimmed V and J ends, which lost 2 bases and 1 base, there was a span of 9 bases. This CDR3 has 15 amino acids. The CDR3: CASSYVSGSGNTIYF. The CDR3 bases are TGTGCCAGCAGTTACGTTTCGGGTTCTGGAAACACCATATATTTT.

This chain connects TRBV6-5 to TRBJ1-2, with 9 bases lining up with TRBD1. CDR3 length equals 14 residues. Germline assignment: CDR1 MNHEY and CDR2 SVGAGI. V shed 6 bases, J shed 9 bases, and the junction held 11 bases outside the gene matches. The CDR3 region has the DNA TGTGCCAGCAGATCCCCGGGACAGGGATTTCGCTACACCTTC. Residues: CASRSPGQGFRYTF.

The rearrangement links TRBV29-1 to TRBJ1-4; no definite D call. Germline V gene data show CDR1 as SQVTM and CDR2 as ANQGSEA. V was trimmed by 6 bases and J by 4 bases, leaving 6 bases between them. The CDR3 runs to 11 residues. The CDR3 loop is CSVRNNEKLFF. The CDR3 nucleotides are TGCAGCGTGCGAAATAATGAAAAACTGTTTTTT.

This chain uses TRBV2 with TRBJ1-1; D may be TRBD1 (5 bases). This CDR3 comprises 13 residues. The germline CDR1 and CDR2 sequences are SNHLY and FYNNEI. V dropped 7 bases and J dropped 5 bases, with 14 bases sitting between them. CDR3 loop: CASKNQGGTEAFF. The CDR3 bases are TGTGCCAGCAAAAATCAGGGCGGTACTGAAGCTTTCTTT.

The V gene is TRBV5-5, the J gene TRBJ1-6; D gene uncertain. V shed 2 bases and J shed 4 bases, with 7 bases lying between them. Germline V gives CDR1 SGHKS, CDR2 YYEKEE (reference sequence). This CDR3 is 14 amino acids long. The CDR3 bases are TGTGCCAGCAGCTTCGGTGAATATAATTCACCCCTCCACTTT. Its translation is CASSFGEYNSPLHF.

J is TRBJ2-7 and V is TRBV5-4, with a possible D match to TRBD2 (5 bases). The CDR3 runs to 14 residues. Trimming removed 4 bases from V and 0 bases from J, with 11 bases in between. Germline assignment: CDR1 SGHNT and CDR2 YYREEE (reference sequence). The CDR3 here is CASSHGDSSYEQYF. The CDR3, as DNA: TGTGCCAGCAGCCACGGGGATTCCTCCTACGAGCAGTACTTC.

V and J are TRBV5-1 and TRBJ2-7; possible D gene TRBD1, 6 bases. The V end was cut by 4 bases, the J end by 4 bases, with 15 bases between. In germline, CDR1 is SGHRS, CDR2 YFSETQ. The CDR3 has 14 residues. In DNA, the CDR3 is TGCGCCAGCAGCGGGGCAGGGGTTCTATACGAGCAGTACTTC. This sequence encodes CASSGAGVLYEQYF.

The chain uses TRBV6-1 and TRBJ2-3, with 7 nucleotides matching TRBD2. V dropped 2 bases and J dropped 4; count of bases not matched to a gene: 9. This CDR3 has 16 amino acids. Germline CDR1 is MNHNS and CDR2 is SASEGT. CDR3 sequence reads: CASSEMWTSGPDTQYF. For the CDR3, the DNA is TGTGCCAGCAGTGAAATGTGGACTAGTGGACCAGATACGCAGTATTTT.

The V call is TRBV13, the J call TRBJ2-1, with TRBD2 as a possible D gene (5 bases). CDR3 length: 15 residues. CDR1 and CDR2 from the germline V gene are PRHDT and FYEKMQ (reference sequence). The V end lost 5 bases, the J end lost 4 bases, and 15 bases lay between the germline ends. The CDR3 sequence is CASSPRGDKYNEQFF. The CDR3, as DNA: TGTGCCAGCAGCCCCCGGGGAGACAAGTACAATGAGCAGTTCTTC.

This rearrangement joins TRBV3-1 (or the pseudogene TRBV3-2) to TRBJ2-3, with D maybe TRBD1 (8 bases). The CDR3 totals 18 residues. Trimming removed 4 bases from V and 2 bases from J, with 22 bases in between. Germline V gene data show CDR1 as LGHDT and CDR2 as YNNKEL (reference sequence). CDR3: CASSRTGYSAGVTDTQYF. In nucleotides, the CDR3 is TGTGCCAGCAGCCGGACAGGGTACTCCGCGGGGGTCACAGATACGCAGTATTTT.

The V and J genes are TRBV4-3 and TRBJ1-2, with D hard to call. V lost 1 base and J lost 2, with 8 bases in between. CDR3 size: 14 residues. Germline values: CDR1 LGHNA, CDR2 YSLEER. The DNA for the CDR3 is TGCGCCAGCAGCCAAGCGGGAGGGAACTATGGCTACACCTTC. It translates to CASSQAGGNYGYTF.

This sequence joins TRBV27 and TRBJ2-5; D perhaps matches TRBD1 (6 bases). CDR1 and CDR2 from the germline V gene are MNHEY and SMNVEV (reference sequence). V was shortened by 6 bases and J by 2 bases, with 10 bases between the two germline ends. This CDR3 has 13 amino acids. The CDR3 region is CASSHREQETQYF. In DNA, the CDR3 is TGTGCCAGCAGCCACAGGGAACAAGAGACCCAGTACTTC.

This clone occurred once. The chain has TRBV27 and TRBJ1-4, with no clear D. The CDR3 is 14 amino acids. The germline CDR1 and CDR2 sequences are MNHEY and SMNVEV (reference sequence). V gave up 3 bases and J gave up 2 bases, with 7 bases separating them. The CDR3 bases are TGTGCCAGCAGTTTCCGAGTGACTAATGAAAAACTGTTTTTT. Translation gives CASSFRVTNEKLFF.

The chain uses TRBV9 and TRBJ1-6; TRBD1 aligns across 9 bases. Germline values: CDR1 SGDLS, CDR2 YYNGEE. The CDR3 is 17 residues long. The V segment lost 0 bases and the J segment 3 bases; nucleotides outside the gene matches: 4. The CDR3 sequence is CASSVAGTGSYNSPLHF. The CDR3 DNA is TGTGCCAGCAGCGTAGCCGGGACAGGGAGCTATAATTCACCCCTCCACTTT.

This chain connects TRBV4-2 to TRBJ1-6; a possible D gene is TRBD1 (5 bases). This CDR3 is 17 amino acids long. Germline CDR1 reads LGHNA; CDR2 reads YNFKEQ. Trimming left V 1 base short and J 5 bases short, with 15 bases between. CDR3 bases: TGTGCCAGCAGCCAAGTATTAACAGGACGAGATAATTCACCCCTCCACTTT. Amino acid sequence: CASSQVLTGRDNSPLHF.